This T cell receptor (beta chain) was identified during a study of identical twins. The CDR3 totals 14 residues. The germline CDR1 and CDR2 sequences are SNHLY and FYNNEI. Deletions cut 3 bases from V and 6 bases from J, with 9 bases between. TCRdb re-called the 5' RACE reads through MiXCR, storing one row per CDR3 protein. In the table there are 350,000 or so distinct CDR3 sequences, roughly an eighth of which are singletons. General study findings and limits: While abundant cord blood beta clonotypes carried fewer insertions, memory repertoires showed no such pattern.

On this clonotype: What it binds is not known.

The data were also submitted as part of a second study, on yellow fever vaccine responses in identical twins. As that study records: Twins' vaccine T cell responses were reported to seem partly convergent and partly personalized.

The sample was CD8+ T cells sorted from blood. The receptor's source is a woman younger than 35 in good health. The chain is built from TRBV2 and TRBJ1-6; D is uncertain. CDR3 nucleotides: TGTGCCAGCAGTGATGCAGGACCTAATTCACCCCTCCACTTT. Its translation: CASSDAGPNSPLHF.